Given below is one TCR beta chain in context. Amplified TCR beta CDR3 regions derived from RNA transcripts. HTBI primers were employed in a first-round RT-PCR of the TCR CDR3. TCRdb reprocessed the multiplex PCR reads via MiXCR and lists one record per CDR3 protein. The table records about 740,000 distinct CDR3 sequences, roughly 15% of them present only once. Across 18 months, stable Graves' hyperthyroidism was marked by no progression to ophthalmopathy. Fresh peripheral blood, roughly 9.8 ml of it, supplied the PBMCs. This record comes from a study of T cells in Graves' hyperthyroidism and ophthalmopathy. This CDR3 contains 16 residues. V lost 4 bases, J lost 1 base, and 8 bases stayed unmatched. Germline V gene data show CDR1 as SEHNR and CDR2 as FQNEAQ (reference sequence).

The genes are TRBV7-9 and TRBJ1-2; TRBD1 aligns across 8 bases. This clonotype originated in a woman between 18 and 29 years old with Graves' hyperthyroidism. Material for sequencing was blood. CDR3 nucleotide sequence: TGTGCCAGCAGCTCGGACAGGGTTCTGGATAACTATGGCTACACCTTC. As protein: CASSSDRVLDNYGYTF. The full variable domain, in which reference TRBV7-9 and TRBJ1-2 provide the parts outside the CDR3, is DTGVSQNPRHKITKRGQNVTFRCDPISEHNRLYWYRQTLGQGPEFLTYFQNEAQLEKSRLLSDRFSAERPKGSFSTLEIQRTEQGDSAMYLCASSSDRVLDNYGYTFGSGTRLTVV.